The rows below give T cell receptor beta chains drawn from one sample of a study of blood T cell repertoires in COVID-19. TCRdb's table, derived via immunoSEQ multiplex PCR, lists solely in-frame clones and lacks some. The table lists around 79,000 clones, approximately 80% of them singletons. The sequencing sample was made of peripheral blood. Every receptor here comes from a woman aged 55-69 years with acute or convalescent COVID-19. The conserved cysteine and the conserved F or W are not part of the CDR3 here.

j_call	v_call	cdr3_aa
TRBJ1-6	TRBV30	AWSVPGAGGSPLH
TRBJ1-2	TRBV9	ASSPQTPNYGYT
TRBJ2-1	TRBV6-6	ASTVSSYNEQF
TRBJ1-2	TRBV19	ASSSGQGFFGYT
TRBJ2-3	TRBV19	ASSSYGQFTDTQY
TRBJ1-1	TRBV19	ASSIDWRGSTEAF
TRBJ1-4	TRBV19	ASSIGRGNEKLF
TRBJ1-6	TRBV19	ASSATGNSRLIPYNSPLH
TRBJ1-1	TRBV27	ASSLSGGGGHTEAF
TRBJ1-1	TRBV11-2	ASARINTEAF
TRBJ1-1	TRBV5-1	ASSVAVTPMNTEAF
TRBJ1-2	TRBV5-1	ASSLGQGVYGYT
TRBJ1-2	TRBV27	ASSYGQRYGYT
TRBJ2-1	TRBV7-9	ASSLGAGGNEQF
TRBJ2-7	TRBV9	ASSNRQSAYEQY
TRBJ2-7	TRBV3-1/TRBV3-2	ASSRLAGTYEQY
TRBJ1-5	TRBV9	ASSGTGGFQPQH
TRBJ2-5	TRBV5-6	ASSFTQGSQETQY
TRBJ1-2	TRBV18	ASSYLQGQSDYGYT
TRBJ1-2	TRBV14	ASSPTGGFGYT
TRBJ2-7	TRBV5-1	ASSLGYRTYEQY
TRBJ1-3	TRBV4-1	ASSQEAGSYFGNTIY
TRBJ2-7	TRBV6-5	ASFERGRSEQY
TRBJ2-2	TRBV10-3	AIRGGAANTGELF
TRBJ1-1	TRBV7-9	ASSLGRGRENTEAF
TRBJ1-2	TRBV30	AWASPRGNYGYT
TRBJ1-5	TRBV19	ASSIIGRTINQPQH
TRBJ2-3	TRBV15	ATSRPDTDTQY
TRBJ1-1	TRBV5-4	ASSRRGQTEAF
TRBJ1-5	TRBV6-6	ASSPGQGGYSNQPQH
TRBJ1-3	TRBV27	ASSPMVAGGSGNTIY
TRBJ1-5	TRBV3-1/TRBV3-2	ASSQDPGQQH